A single sample is the source of the 32 T cell receptor beta chains below, sequenced in a study of blood T cell repertoires in COVID-19. The table came from immunoSEQ multiplex PCR; TCRdb's copy has only in-frame clones and leaves some out. The sample includes 61,000 or so clones, around four fifths of them seen just once. Sequencing was done on a sample of peripheral blood. The source is a woman in her sixties or seventies with acute or convalescent COVID-19.

This clone was detected a few times. The chain recombines TRBV3-1 (or the pseudogene TRBV3-2) with TRBJ2-2; D uncertain. This CDR3 region has 16 residues. Germline V gene data show CDR1 as LGHDT and CDR2 as YNNKEL (reference sequence). V was cut by 0 bases and J by 0 bases, with 8 bases left in between. The CDR3 bases are TGTGCCAGCAGCCAAGATGAGGTCGCGAACACCGGGGAGCTGTTTTTT. Translation gives CASSQDEVANTGELFF.

The chain joins TRBV5-1 to TRBJ1-1; a weak D match, TRBD1 (5 bases). Germline V gene sequence: CDR1 SGHRS, CDR2 YFSETQ. The CDR3 has 14 residues. V gave up 0 bases and J gave up 5 bases, with 11 bases separating them. The CDR3 DNA is TGCGCCAGCAGCTTGGAGTGGGAGGGGACTGAAGCTTTCTTT. Protein sequence: CASSLEWEGTEAFF.

The rearrangement joins TRBV7-3 to TRBJ2-5; D is possibly TRBD2 (7 bases). V was trimmed by 5 bases and J by 5 bases, leaving 12 bases between them. The germline V gene has CDR1 SGHTA and CDR2 FQGTGA. CDR3 length: 13 amino acids. CDR3: CASSRGAGETQYF. In DNA form, the CDR3 reads TGTGCCAGCAGCCGGGGGGCCGGGGAGACCCAGTACTTC.

The chain carries TRBV29-1 and TRBJ2-1; 9 nucleotides align to TRBD1. The ends lost 0 bases at V and 8 bases at J; junction bases unmatched: 5. The CDR3 extends over 14 amino acids. CDR1 is SQVTM and CDR2 is ANQGSEA in the germline V gene. The CDR3 DNA is TGCAGCGTTGAAGAGGGGACAGGGTATGATGAGCAGTTCTTC. It is translated as CSVEEGTGYDEQFF.

This clone was observed a few times. The chain couples TRBV6-5 to TRBJ1-2; D ambiguous. CDR1 is MNHEY, CDR2 SVGAGI, per germline. There are 13 residues in the CDR3. The V and J ends lost 0 bases and 6 bases respectively, with 8 bases between them. The CDR3 DNA reads as TGTGCCAGCAGTTACTCATTTTCCAATGGCTACACCTTC. Its protein product is CASSYSFSNGYTF.

CDR3 in DNA: TGTGCCAGCAGCTTAGGAGCGGGGGGTAAAGATACGCAGTATTTT. Its translation is CASSLGAGGKDTQYF. The rearrangement uses TRBV11-2 and TRBJ2-3; 9 bases fit TRBD2. The ends lost 1 base at V and 5 bases at J; junction bases unmatched: 4. The CDR3 contains 15 residues. Germline lookup yields CDR1 SGHAT and CDR2 FQNNGV.

The J gene is TRBJ1-2, the V gene TRBV27; 7 nucleotides agree with TRBD1. With 4 bases clipped from V and 8 bases from J, the junction kept 13 bases outside the gene matches. The CDR3 loop spans 15 amino acids. CDR1 is MNHEY, CDR2 SMNVEV, per germline (reference sequence). CDR3 region: CASSSQEGAIEGYTF. CDR3 nucleotides: TGTGCCAGCAGTTCTCAGGAGGGGGCAATCGAAGGCTACACCTTC.

This clone showed up just a few times. This chain joins TRBV6-4 and TRBJ2-4; 8 bases align to TRBD2. The trim removed 4 bases at V and 6 bases at J, leaving 5 bases unmatched. This CDR3 is 14 amino acids long. CDR1 MRHNA and CDR2 SNTAGT come from the germline V gene. CDR3 residues: CASSAVAGGNIQYF. Here the CDR3 DNA reads TGTGCCAGCAGTGCCGTGGCGGGGGGAAACATTCAGTACTTC.

This clone was recorded once. The J gene is TRBJ2-5, the V gene TRBV5-1; D unresolved. V lost 5 bases and J lost 0, with 5 bases in between. Per germline, CDR1 SGHRS and CDR2 YFSETQ. This CDR3 comprises 12 residues. CDR3 sequence reads: CASSSNQETQYF. The CDR3 DNA sequence: TGCGCCAGCAGTAGCAACCAAGAGACCCAGTACTTC.

The table lists this clone with a few counts. J is TRBJ2-1 and V is TRBV6-1, with a weak D call TRBD2 (5 bases). CDR1 is MNHNS, CDR2 SASEGT, per germline. Trimming removed 3 bases at V and 7 bases at J, with 13 bases between. This CDR3 is built from 14 residues. CDR3 protein: CASSDGVSGNEQFF. Written as DNA, the CDR3 is TGTGCCAGCAGTGACGGGGTCTCGGGAAATGAGCAGTTCTTC.

Ten or more counts support this clone. The chain is built from TRBV27 and TRBJ1-6; the D gene is possibly TRBD1 (5 bases). The CDR3 loop spans 13 amino acids. V was pared by 8 bases and J by 4 bases, with 9 bases between. CDR1 is MNHEY and CDR2 is SMNVEV in the germline V gene (reference sequence). In DNA form, the CDR3 reads TGTGCCAGCTCAGGGTGGTATAATTCACCCCTCCACTTT. Translation gives CASSGWYNSPLHF.

This chain joins TRBV6-5 and TRBJ2-1, with a weak D call TRBD2 (7 bases). CDR1 is MNHEY, CDR2 SVGAGI, per germline. This CDR3 has 16 residues. Trimming stripped 0 bases from V and 9 bases from J, with 18 bases between. The CDR3 protein is CASSYSSGGAQTEQFF. In DNA form, the CDR3 reads TGTGCCAGCAGTTACTCGTCGGGGGGCGCTCAGACTGAGCAGTTCTTC.

This sequence joins TRBV5-4 and TRBJ2-6, with 10 nucleotides matching TRBD1. The CDR3 has 18 residues. Germline lookup yields CDR1 SGHNT and CDR2 YYREEE (reference sequence). Trimming took 3 bases from V and 0 from J; bases not matched to a gene: 6. The CDR3 here is CASSSRDRGHSGANVLTF. CDR3 nucleotide sequence: TGTGCCAGCAGCTCTCGGGACAGGGGACACTCTGGGGCCAACGTCCTGACTTTC. Supplemented by reference TRBV5-4 and TRBJ2-6, the full variable domain reads ETGVTQSPTHLIKTRGQQVTLRCSSQSGHNTVSWYQQALGQGPQFIFQYYREEENGRGNFPPRFSGLQFPNYSSELNVNALELDDSALYLCASSSRDRGHSGANVLTFGAGSRLTVL.

This clone has just a few counts. J is TRBJ1-6 and V is TRBV7-3, with a weak D call TRBD1 (5 bases). The germline V gene has CDR1 SGHTA and CDR2 FQGTGA. The CDR3 covers 17 residues. Trimming pared 3 bases from V and 7 bases from J, leaving 19 bases between. CDR3 sequence reads: CASSLGQDPFRNSPLHF. The CDR3 nucleotides read TGTGCCAGCAGCTTGGGGCAGGACCCCTTTCGGAATTCACCCCTCCACTTT.

The chain uses TRBV6-5 and TRBJ1-6; 8 positions agree with TRBD1. The germline gives CDR1 MNHEY, CDR2 SVGAGI. J lost 5 bases, V lost 5 bases, and 5 bases had no gene match. This CDR3 is built from 15 residues. CDR3 in DNA: TGTGCCAGCAGTCCCCGGACAGGGAATAATTCACCCCTCCACTTT. It translates to CASSPRTGNNSPLHF.

The chain combines TRBV5-3 with TRBJ1-5; weak D call: TRBD1 (5 bases). TRBV5-3 is labeled an ORF, and its function is uncertain. This CDR3 is built from 13 residues. V shed 4 bases and J shed 2 bases, with 7 bases lying between them. The DNA of the CDR3 is TGTGCCAGAAGCCCACAGGGCAATCAGCCCCAGCATTTT. This sequence encodes CARSPQGNQPQHF.

V usage is TRBV30 and J usage is TRBJ1-6; D unclear. V lost 6 bases to trimming and J lost 9 bases, with 6 bases between them. The CDR3 consists of 10 residues. CDR1 is GTSNPN, CDR2 SVGIG, per germline (reference sequence). CDR3: CACLASPLHF. Here the CDR3 DNA reads TGTGCCTGCCTAGCTTCACCCCTCCACTTT.

This chain connects TRBV18 to TRBJ2-5; 12 bases agree with TRBD2. CDR3 size: 14 residues. V shed 6 bases and J 14 bases; nucleotides not matched to a gene: 13. Germline values: CDR1 KGHSH, CDR2 LQKENI. CDR3 protein: CASSLGTSGGPIYF. CDR3 nucleotides: TGTGCCAGCTCCCTCGGAACTAGCGGGGGGCCCATATACTTC.

This sequence joins TRBV4-1 and TRBJ2-3; 7 bases map to TRBD1. The CDR3 runs to 16 residues. Germline trimming cut 3 bases from V and 4 bases from J; bases unmatched to any gene: 10. Per the germline V gene, CDR1 is MGHRA and CDR2 is YSYEKL. The CDR3 coding sequence is TGCGCCAGCAGCCATAACGACAGGGCGCAGGCAGATACGCAGTATTTT. Amino acids: CASSHNDRAQADTQYF.

The chain has TRBV28 and TRBJ1-5, with D unclear. The CDR3 runs to 13 residues. From germline, CDR1 is MDHEN and CDR2 SYDVKM. V was clipped by 5 bases and J by 0 bases, with 5 bases between them. The CDR3 DNA is TGTGCCAGCAGTCACTATAGCAATCAGCCCCAGCATTTT. Amino acid sequence: CASSHYSNQPQHF.

This rearrangement joins TRBV21-1 to TRBJ1-4; the D call TRBD1 from the table was never checked on the DNA. TRBV21-1 is noted as a pseudogene. The CDR3 totals 14 residues. CDR3 DNA sequence: TGTGCCAGCATTACAGGTAGGGTTTATGAAAAACTGTTTTTT. Residues: CASITGRVYEKLFF.

This rearrangement joins TRBV10-2 to TRBJ2-7; 14 bases are shared with TRBD2. Germline V CDR1 and CDR2: WSHSY, SAAADI. CDR3 length equals 15 residues. The CDR3 loop is CATDGLAGGIGEQYF. The DNA for the CDR3 is TGCGCTACGGACGGACTAGCGGGGGGAATCGGCGAGCAGTACTTC.

V usage is TRBV12-3 or TRBV12-4 and J usage is TRBJ2-3, with a possible D match to TRBD2 (5 bases). V lost 6 bases to trimming and J lost 0 bases, with 7 bases between them. The CDR3 is 13 residues long. The CDR3 DNA is TGTGCCAGCAGACGGGGAAGCACAGATACGCAGTATTTT. Amino acid sequence: CASRRGSTDTQYF.

This sequence joins TRBV3-1 (or the pseudogene TRBV3-2) and TRBJ2-1; TRBD2 aligns across 16 bases. CDR3 length: 19 amino acids. The V segment lost 1 base and the J segment 1 base; nucleotides outside the gene matches: 4. Per the germline V gene, CDR1 is LGHDT and CDR2 is YNNKEL (reference sequence). The CDR3, as DNA: TGTGCCAGCAGCCAAGTGGGACTAGCGGGGGGGCCTTCCTACAATGAGCAGTTCTTC. Its protein product is CASSQVGLAGGPSYNEQFF.

The chain employs TRBV27 and TRBJ2-3; D might be TRBD1 (5 bases). Trimming took 4 bases from V and 3 from J, leaving 8 bases between them. Germline CDR1 is MNHEY and CDR2 is SMNVEV (reference sequence). The CDR3 totals 13 residues. CDR3 sequence (DNA): TGTGCCAGCAGTTCATACAGGACAGATACGCAGTATTTT. It is translated as CASSSYRTDTQYF.

The chain couples TRBV5-1 to TRBJ2-3; TRBD1 aligns across 10 bases. Germline V gene data show CDR1 as SGHRS and CDR2 as YFSETQ. The CDR3 length is 17 residues. After removal of 0 bases from V and 0 bases from J, the junction contained 4 bases not matched to a gene. CDR3 coding DNA: TGCGCCAGCAGCTTGGCTGACAGGGGGCTTAGCACAGATACGCAGTATTTT. This gives the protein CASSLADRGLSTDTQYF.

This chain joins TRBV2 and TRBJ1-4; D is undetermined. This CDR3 has 14 amino acids. Trimming removed 9 bases from V and 0 bases from J, with 11 bases in between. Per the germline V gene, CDR1 is SNHLY and CDR2 is FYNNEI. In DNA, the CDR3 is TGTGCCAGGGGCGGGGTGACAACTAATGAAAAACTGTTTTTT. The encoded protein is CARGGVTTNEKLFF.

This chain connects TRBV14 to TRBJ2-4; 8 bases are shared with TRBD1. From germline, CDR1 is SGHDN and CDR2 FVKESK. The V and J ends lost 1 base and 6 bases, in that order; junction bases with no gene match: 5. The CDR3 extends over 15 amino acids. The CDR3 DNA reads TGTGCCAGCAGCCAAGCCCAGGGGGCGGGAAACATTCAGTACTTC. Residues: CASSQAQGAGNIQYF.

This clone was recorded a few times. The DNA of the CDR3 is TGTGCCAGCAGCGTTACAGCCGACAGGACCCAGTACTTC. This codes for CASSVTADRTQYF. The chain recombines TRBV6-2 or TRBV6-3 with TRBJ2-5; tentative D call: TRBD1 (5 bases). From germline, CDR1 is MNHEY and CDR2 SVGEGT. Trimming took off 6 bases at V and 7 bases at J, with 15 bases between the two ends. CDR3 length: 13 residues.

The CDR3 DNA reads as TGCAGCGTCGCCGAGAGCACAGATACGCAGTATTTT. Translated, it gives CSVAESTDTQYF. The V call is TRBV29-1, the J call TRBJ2-3; the D is unclear. There are 12 residues in the CDR3. The V gene lost 6 bases and the J gene lost 0 bases, with 7 bases spanning the gap. Per the germline V gene, CDR1 is SQVTM and CDR2 is ANQGSEA.

This clone occurred many times. The rearrangement links TRBV5-6 to TRBJ2-1, with 7 nucleotides matching TRBD2. There are 12 residues in the CDR3. CDR1 and CDR2 (germline): SGHDT, YYEEEE. V lost 4 bases to trimming and J lost 9 bases; unmatched junction nucleotides: 4. The CDR3 bases are TGTGCCAGCAGCGCACTAGCGTCTGAGCAGTTCTTC. Its protein product is CASSALASEQFF.

In this sample, this clone turned up a few times. V and J are TRBV7-2 and TRBJ2-7, with D possibly being TRBD2 (7 bases). The CDR3 contains 15 residues. CDR1 is SGHTA, CDR2 FQGNSA, per germline. Trimming took 5 bases from V and 0 from J, leaving 14 bases between them. The CDR3 DNA is TGTGCCAGCAGCAAGGGGGGGCTCGACTCCTACGAGCAGTACTTC. Amino acids: CASSKGGLDSYEQYF.